A selection of T cell receptor beta chains follows, all from one sample in a study of patients and donors after allogeneic stem cell transplantation. TCRdb itself ran the RT-PCR reads through MiXCR, one entry per CDR3 protein. The sample contains about 200,000 distinct CDR3 sequences, around 40% of which appear only once. Sample: blood, either unsorted or a sorted T cell fraction (not recorded which). The receptors shown here come from a human donor who was either an allogeneic HSCT recipient or a stem cell or donor lymphocyte infusion donor (not recorded which). It is not recorded whose cells these are; they may come from a transplant donor. Both conserved end residues are part of each CDR3. A D gene is named only where the DNA matches it firmly. Rows give clone size only sometimes, using once, few, many, or a class for an expanded clone.

d_call: -; j_call: TRBJ1-1; clone_size: few; v_call: TRBV29-1; cdr3_nt: TGCAGCGTTGAAGGCATTTCCGGGGGTGAAGCTTTCTTT; cdr3_aa: CSVEGISGGEAFF
d_call: TRBD1; j_call: TRBJ2-7; clone_size: -; v_call: TRBV5-1; cdr3_nt: TGCGCCAGCAGCTCCTCGACAGGGGGAGTCTACGAGCAGTACTTC; cdr3_aa: CASSSSTGGVYEQYF
d_call: -; j_call: TRBJ1-2; clone_size: -; v_call: TRBV29-1; cdr3_nt: TGCAGCGTTGTGCCGAAGGCAGGGATGATGGATGGCTACACCTTC; cdr3_aa: CSVVPKAGMMDGYTF
d_call: -; j_call: TRBJ1-2; clone_size: few; v_call: TRBV12-3/TRBV12-4; cdr3_nt: TGTGCCAGCAGTTTAACCGGGCGCGGCTACACCTTC; cdr3_aa: CASSLTGRGYTF
d_call: TRBD2; j_call: TRBJ2-3; clone_size: once; v_call: TRBV7-9; cdr3_nt: TGTGCCAGCAGTAATCCTCCGGGACTAGCTGCTACTAGCACAGATACGCAGTATTTT; cdr3_aa: CASSNPPGLAATSTDTQYF
d_call: -; j_call: TRBJ2-7; clone_size: once; v_call: TRBV7-9; cdr3_nt: TGTGCCAGCAGCTTAGTAGGCGGGTCCACCCAGGAGCAGTACTTC; cdr3_aa: CASSLVGGSTQEQYF
d_call: -; j_call: TRBJ1-4; clone_size: -; v_call: TRBV6-6; cdr3_nt: TGTGCCAGCATCAGGCGCGTTGGAACTAATGAAAAACTGTTTTTT; cdr3_aa: CASIRRVGTNEKLFF
d_call: -; j_call: TRBJ2-2; clone_size: -; v_call: TRBV28; cdr3_nt: TGTGCCAGCAGTTTTAATAGGGTGAACACCGGGGAGCTGTTTTTT; cdr3_aa: CASSFNRVNTGELFF
d_call: TRBD1; j_call: TRBJ1-2; clone_size: few; v_call: TRBV12-3/TRBV12-4; cdr3_nt: TGTGCCAGCAGTCAGGATGGACAGGTCTATGGCTACACCTTC; cdr3_aa: CASSQDGQVYGYTF
d_call: -; j_call: TRBJ2-3; clone_size: -; v_call: TRBV5-1; cdr3_nt: TGCGCCAGCCGGGGGTGGGGATCAGATACGCAGTATTTT; cdr3_aa: CASRGWGSDTQYF
d_call: -; j_call: TRBJ1-2; clone_size: -; v_call: TRBV6-6; cdr3_nt: TGTGCCAGCAGTTACGTCGGGGTTTCCTATGGCTACACCTTC; cdr3_aa: CASSYVGVSYGYTF
d_call: -; j_call: TRBJ2-5; clone_size: -; v_call: TRBV10-3; cdr3_nt: TGTGCCATCAGTGAGTCGATGGGCCTCACCCAAGAGACCCAGTACTTC; cdr3_aa: CAISESMGLTQETQYF
d_call: -; j_call: TRBJ2-1; clone_size: -; v_call: TRBV5-1; cdr3_nt: TGCGCCAGCAGCCTCCTGACTAGTCCCAGCAATGAGCAGTTCTTC; cdr3_aa: CASSLLTSPSNEQFF
d_call: TRBD1; j_call: TRBJ1-3; clone_size: few; v_call: TRBV7-9; cdr3_nt: TGTGCCAGCAGCGGCAGGGACAGAGAGGTGGGAAACACCATATATTTT; cdr3_aa: CASSGRDREVGNTIYF
d_call: -; j_call: TRBJ1-6; clone_size: -; v_call: TRBV7-9; cdr3_nt: TGTGCCAGCAGCTTCTGGAGCTCCTATAATTCACCCCTCCACTTT; cdr3_aa: CASSFWSSYNSPLHF
d_call: -; j_call: TRBJ1-3; clone_size: -; v_call: TRBV5-5; cdr3_nt: TGTGCCAGCAGCTTGGAGCAGGGTGGCCGCAACACCATATATTTT; cdr3_aa: CASSLEQGGRNTIYF
d_call: -; j_call: TRBJ1-1; clone_size: -; v_call: TRBV10-3; cdr3_nt: TGTGCCATCAGTGCCCGCGAGAACACTGAAGCTTTCTTT; cdr3_aa: CAISARENTEAFF
d_call: TRBD1; j_call: TRBJ1-2; clone_size: -; v_call: TRBV29-1; cdr3_nt: TGCAGCGTTGAAGAGGCGGACAGGGGGGGACTTTACTATGGCTACACCTTC; cdr3_aa: CSVEEADRGGLYYGYTF
d_call: TRBD1; j_call: TRBJ1-6; clone_size: few; v_call: TRBV12-3/TRBV12-4; cdr3_nt: TGTGCCAGCACCGAGGGACAGGGTAATTCACCCCTCCACTTT; cdr3_aa: CASTEGQGNSPLHF
d_call: -; j_call: TRBJ2-6; clone_size: -; v_call: TRBV24-1; cdr3_nt: TGTGCCACCTCAGGCAACGGGGCCAACGTCCTGACTTTC; cdr3_aa: CATSGNGANVLTF
d_call: -; j_call: TRBJ1-1; clone_size: -; v_call: TRBV20-1; cdr3_nt: TGCAGTGCTAATAGGGATCCGAACACTGAAGCTTTCTTT; cdr3_aa: CSANRDPNTEAFF
d_call: -; j_call: TRBJ2-3; clone_size: few; v_call: TRBV20-1; cdr3_nt: TGCAGTGCTAGTAAGATAGCTACAGATACGCAGTATTTT; cdr3_aa: CSASKIATDTQYF
d_call: TRBD1; j_call: TRBJ2-7; clone_size: -; v_call: TRBV29-1; cdr3_nt: TGCAGCGTCCATTACCGGGACAGGGGATCCTACGAGCAGTACTTC; cdr3_aa: CSVHYRDRGSYEQYF
d_call: -; j_call: TRBJ2-1; clone_size: -; v_call: TRBV12-3/TRBV12-4; cdr3_nt: TGTGCCAGCTTAGGCCAGGGCTCCTACAATGAGCAGTTCTTC; cdr3_aa: CASLGQGSYNEQFF
d_call: -; j_call: TRBJ1-1; clone_size: -; v_call: TRBV20-1; cdr3_nt: TGCAGTGCCCCTCTCCAGGGCTCGACTGAAGCTTTCTTT; cdr3_aa: CSAPLQGSTEAFF
d_call: -; j_call: TRBJ1-2; clone_size: few; v_call: TRBV12-3/TRBV12-4; cdr3_nt: TGTGCCAGCAGAGCGCCGGGGGGGATTGGCTACACCTTC; cdr3_aa: CASRAPGGIGYTF
d_call: -; j_call: TRBJ1-1; clone_size: many; v_call: TRBV29-1; cdr3_nt: TGCAGCGTTGCGGGGCTCGGCGGGGTGAACACTGAAGCTTTCTTT; cdr3_aa: CSVAGLGGVNTEAFF
d_call: -; j_call: TRBJ1-1; clone_size: -; v_call: TRBV7-6; cdr3_nt: TGTGCCAGCAGCAAACAGCAGAACACTGAAGCTTTCTTT; cdr3_aa: CASSKQQNTEAFF
d_call: TRBD1; j_call: TRBJ1-1; clone_size: few; v_call: TRBV25-1; cdr3_nt: TGTGCCAGCACTAGAGCCCTCGACAGGGGAAGTGAAGCTTTCTTT; cdr3_aa: CASTRALDRGSEAFF
d_call: -; j_call: TRBJ1-5; clone_size: -; v_call: TRBV6-1; cdr3_nt: TGTGCCAGCAGTGAAACGGGATCTCAGCCCCAGCATTTT; cdr3_aa: CASSETGSQPQHF
d_call: -; j_call: TRBJ1-2; clone_size: -; v_call: TRBV10-3; cdr3_nt: TGTGCCATCAGTGAGTTGGACTATGGCTACACCTTC; cdr3_aa: CAISELDYGYTF
d_call: -; j_call: TRBJ2-7; clone_size: -; v_call: TRBV10-3; cdr3_nt: TGTGCCATCAGTGAGTTATCAGCGGGCTACGAGCAGTACTTC; cdr3_aa: CAISELSAGYEQYF
d_call: -; j_call: TRBJ2-2; clone_size: few; v_call: TRBV12-3/TRBV12-4; cdr3_nt: TGTGCCAGCAGTTTAAGCGGCGGGGAGCTGTTTTTT; cdr3_aa: CASSLSGGELFF
d_call: -; j_call: TRBJ1-5; clone_size: many; v_call: TRBV12-3/TRBV12-4; cdr3_nt: TGTGCCAGCAGACAAGGGGTTGGCAATCAGCCCCAGCATTTT; cdr3_aa: CASRQGVGNQPQHF
d_call: -; j_call: TRBJ1-1; clone_size: -; v_call: TRBV28; cdr3_nt: TGTGCCAGCAGTTTATCTGGGTATAACACTGAAGCTTTCTTT; cdr3_aa: CASSLSGYNTEAFF
d_call: TRBD1; j_call: TRBJ1-4; clone_size: -; v_call: TRBV28; cdr3_nt: TGTGCCAGCAGTCCTCCGGGACAGTTAAATGAAAAACTGTTTTTT; cdr3_aa: CASSPPGQLNEKLFF
d_call: TRBD1; j_call: TRBJ1-1; clone_size: -; v_call: TRBV28; cdr3_nt: TGTGCCAGCAGTTCCCCACAGGGGGTGAACACTGAAGCTTTCTTT; cdr3_aa: CASSSPQGVNTEAFF
d_call: -; j_call: TRBJ1-1; clone_size: few; v_call: TRBV5-1; cdr3_nt: TGCGCCAGCAGCTTGGGTGAAGGGATGAACACTGAAGCTTTCTTT; cdr3_aa: CASSLGEGMNTEAFF
d_call: -; j_call: TRBJ2-3; clone_size: -; v_call: TRBV9; cdr3_nt: TGTGCCAGCAGCGTAGGTGGGCCTAGAGGGGATACGCAGTATTTT; cdr3_aa: CASSVGGPRGDTQYF
d_call: -; j_call: TRBJ2-3; clone_size: -; v_call: TRBV29-1; cdr3_nt: TGCAGCTCTTCTAGCACAGATACGCAGTATTTT; cdr3_aa: CSSSSTDTQYF
d_call: -; j_call: TRBJ2-2; clone_size: -; v_call: TRBV29-1; cdr3_nt: TGCAGCGTTGTACGGACTGGGGAACACACCGGGGAGCTGTTTTTT; cdr3_aa: CSVVRTGEHTGELFF
d_call: -; j_call: TRBJ1-5; clone_size: few; v_call: TRBV11-2; cdr3_nt: TGTGCCAGCAGCTCCCCGACAGATCAGCCCCAGCATTTT; cdr3_aa: CASSSPTDQPQHF
d_call: -; j_call: TRBJ1-5; clone_size: -; v_call: TRBV11-2; cdr3_nt: TGTGCCAGCAGCTTAGATCTTCCTCAGCCCCAGCATTTT; cdr3_aa: CASSLDLPQPQHF
d_call: -; j_call: TRBJ1-2; clone_size: -; v_call: TRBV6-1; cdr3_nt: TGTGCCAGCAGTGAAGCCCCAACGCGACTGGTAGCCTATGGCTACACCTTC; cdr3_aa: CASSEAPTRLVAYGYTF
d_call: -; j_call: TRBJ1-2; clone_size: few; v_call: TRBV10-2; cdr3_nt: TGCGCCAGCAGTGTTGGGACGAACTATGGCTACACCTTC; cdr3_aa: CASSVGTNYGYTF
d_call: -; j_call: TRBJ2-7; clone_size: once; v_call: TRBV6-1; cdr3_nt: TGTGCCAGCAGACGAATGGTACACGGAACCTACGAGCAGTACTTC; cdr3_aa: CASRRMVHGTYEQYF
d_call: -; j_call: TRBJ1-6; clone_size: -; v_call: TRBV12-3/TRBV12-4; cdr3_nt: TGTGCCAGCAGTTTCACCCCGGGTCTACGGCTTAATTCACCCCTCCACTTT; cdr3_aa: CASSFTPGLRLNSPLHF
d_call: -; j_call: TRBJ1-2; clone_size: few; v_call: TRBV5-1; cdr3_nt: TGCGCCAGCAGCCCTGGGGGGGCGACAGGCGCACAGTATGGCTACACCTTC; cdr3_aa: CASSPGGATGAQYGYTF
d_call: -; j_call: TRBJ1-4; clone_size: medium-sized; v_call: TRBV7-9; cdr3_nt: TGTGCCAGCAGCCGGGCAGGATCAACTAATGAAAAACTGTTTTTT; cdr3_aa: CASSRAGSTNEKLFF
d_call: TRBD1; j_call: TRBJ2-7; clone_size: few; v_call: TRBV18; cdr3_nt: TGTGCCAGCTCCCAATCGACAGGGGTTGAGCAGTACTTC; cdr3_aa: CASSQSTGVEQYF
d_call: -; j_call: TRBJ1-2; clone_size: few; v_call: TRBV27; cdr3_nt: TGTGCCAGCCGGGGGGACGGCCGCTATGGCTACACCTTC; cdr3_aa: CASRGDGRYGYTF